These 26 T cell receptor delta chains were all obtained from the same sample, sequenced in a study of gamma-delta chains in newborns, infants, children. TCRdb applied CATT to the reads for clone calling. The sample lists a few thousand delta-chain clones, roughly 39% occurring once. Input material: blood. These receptors originate from a child who received the measles vaccine.

This clone was observed a few times. At one boundary the junction diverges from the germline segment, which might be a read error. This same CDR3 is encoded by further DNA sequences in the sample. The chain employs TRDV1 and TRDJ1, with 11 bases identical to TRDD3. CDR3 length equals 22 residues. In germline, CDR1 is TSWWSYY, CDR2 QGS. Here the CDR3 reads CALGDRSYLPIVGDTYTDKLIF. For the CDR3, the DNA is TGTGCTCTTGGGGACCGTTCTTATCTTCCTATTGTGGGGGATACGTACACCGACAAACTCATCTTT.

The CDR3: CALGESYTGGYFIF. The CDR3 DNA follows: TGTGCTCTTGGGGAGTCCTACACTGGGGGATACTTCATCTTT. The genes are TRDV1 and TRDJ1; TRDD3 agrees at 12 bases. The CDR3 loop spans 14 amino acids. J lost 12 bases, V lost 3 bases, and 8 bases had no gene match. Germline assignment: CDR1 TSWWSYY and CDR2 QGS.

Only a few counts were recorded for this clone. J is TRDJ1 and V is TRDV3; 9 nucleotides align to TRDD3. The ends lost 3 bases at V and 0 bases at J; junction bases unmatched: 17. Per the germline V gene, CDR1 is TVYSNPD and CDR2 is GDNSRS (reference sequence). The CDR3 spans 18 residues. Here the CDR3 reads CALGLLLYWGTYTDKLIF. In nucleotides, the CDR3 is TGTGCCTTAGGGCTCCTACTTTACTGGGGGACGTACACCGATAAACTCATCTTT.

This clone was counted a few times. This likely stems from a read error, as it lies one base from a far larger clone. V gene TRDV1 combines with J gene TRDJ1, with 9 bases identical to TRDD2. V trimming: 0 bases; J trimming: 4 bases; junction bases outside the gene matches: 18. Germline V CDR1 and CDR2: TSWWSYY, QGS. This CDR3 region has 20 residues. This CDR3 reads CALGELSLPTGDCFYDKLIF. The CDR3 coding sequence is TGTGCTCTTGGGGAACTCAGCCTTCCTACGGGGGATTGCTTCTACGATAAACTCATCTTT.

In this sample, this clone turned up a few times. This sequence joins TRDV3 and TRDJ1; D is unresolved. The ends were cut back, 2 bases at V and 2 bases at J, with 15 bases in the middle. This CDR3 spans 14 amino acids. Looked up from germline, CDR1 is TVYSNPD and CDR2 is GDNSRS (reference sequence). This chain's CDR3 is CAFGPRPATDKLIF. CDR3 nucleotide sequence: TGTGCCTTTGGCCCTCGCCCCGCTACCGATAAACTCATCTTT.

This clone showed up just a few times. This chain joins TRDV3 and TRDJ1, with D tentatively TRDD2 (5 bases). The CDR3 is made up of 14 amino acids. The V gene lost 4 bases and the J gene lost 7 bases, with 22 bases spanning the gap. From germline, CDR1 is TVYSNPD and CDR2 GDNSRS (reference sequence). CDR3 sequence (DNA): TGTGCCTGTCAGGGTGCCTACCTCGCGAGTAAACTCATCTTT. The encoded protein is CACQGAYLASKLIF.

The sample holds a few counts of this clone. This CDR3 is CALGIRGPSYVPQYWGIRALTAQLFF. The DNA for the CDR3 is TGTGCTCTTGGGATCCGTGGGCCTTCCTACGTACCCCAGTACTGGGGGATACGGGCTTTGACAGCACAACTCTTCTTT. The V call is TRDV1, the J call TRDJ2; the match to TRDD3 covers 13 bases. Losses at the gene ends were 5 bases for V and 0 bases for J; bases not matched to a gene: 30. Germline-derived CDR1 and CDR2 are TSWWSYY and QGS. The CDR3 covers 26 residues.

This chain uses TRDV3 with TRDJ1, with 12 bases matching TRDD3. In germline, CDR1 is TVYSNPD, CDR2 GDNSRS (reference sequence). The CDR3 spans 21 residues. V dropped 4 bases and J dropped 0; count of bases not matched to a gene: 24. The CDR3 region has the DNA TGTGCCTCTTCAACCTTCCTACGATCTGGGGGATACGATCCCTACACCGATAAACTCATCTTT. This translates into CASSTFLRSGGYDPYTDKLIF. The full variable domain, with the rest looked up from reference TRDV3 and TRDJ1, is CDKVTQSSPDQTVASGSEVVLLCTYDTVYSNPDLFWYRIRPDYSFQFVFYGDNSRSEGADFTQGRFSVKHILTQKAFHLVISPVRTEDSATYYCASSTFLRSGGYDPYTDKLIFGKGTRVTVEP.

Only a few counts were recorded for this clone. It differs at one base from a far larger clone, so likely a read error. CDR3 loop: CALGEPPFSDWGMQYKLIF. DNA for the CDR3: TGTGCTCTTGGGGAACCTCCCTTCAGTGACTGGGGGATGCAATATAAACTCATCTTT. V is TRDV1 and J is TRDJ1; 10 bases agree with TRDD3. The CDR3 sequence is 19 residues long. Germline assignment: CDR1 TSWWSYY and CDR2 QGS. The ends lost 1 base at V and 6 bases at J; junction bases unmatched: 17.

The gene calls are TRDV1 and TRDJ1, with 12 bases matching TRDD3. The length of the CDR3 is 25 residues. CDR1 and CDR2 from the germline V gene are TSWWSYY and QGS. V was pared by 3 bases and J by 0 bases, with 29 bases of the junction left unmatched. Here the CDR3 reads CALGELLVPYDWGIPIFPYTDKLIF. The CDR3 DNA reads as TGTGCTCTTGGGGAGTTACTGGTTCCCTACGACTGGGGGATACCGATATTCCCTTACACCGATAAACTCATCTTT.

This clone was picked up a small number of times. The CDR3 here is CALGETPVYPWGSETDKLIF. The CDR3 bases are TGTGCTCTTGGGGAGACCCCTGTGTATCCCTGGGGGAGTGAGACCGATAAACTCATCTTT. This chain connects TRDV1 to TRDJ1; TRDD3 aligns across 8 bases. CDR1 is TSWWSYY, CDR2 QGS, per germline. J was trimmed by 2 bases and V by 3 bases; bases with no gene match: 20. There are 20 residues in the CDR3.

The chain joins TRDV1 to TRDJ1; 9 bases are a match to TRDD3. This CDR3 has 19 residues. The V and J ends lost 4 bases and 4 bases, in that order; junction bases with no gene match: 19. The germline CDR1 and CDR2 sequences are TSWWSYY and QGS. CDR3 region: CALGGWGIPPRPDIDKLIF. CDR3 coding DNA: TGTGCTCTTGGGGGCTGGGGGATCCCCCCTCGGCCCGACATCGATAAACTCATCTTT.

This sequence joins TRDV2 and TRDJ1; 7 positions agree with TRDD3. Germline V gene sequence: CDR1 GEAIGNYY, CDR2 EKD. The CDR3 is made up of 19 amino acids. V lost 3 bases to trimming and J lost 0 bases; unmatched junction nucleotides: 18. The CDR3 loop reads CACDPRDTEEDPYTDKLIF. Written as DNA, the CDR3 is TGTGCCTGTGACCCTCGGGATACCGAAGAGGACCCTTACACCGATAAACTCATCTTT.

This clone has only a few counts. The rearrangement uses TRDV1 and TRDJ1, with D possibly matching TRDD3 (5 bases). Germline values: CDR1 TSWWSYY, CDR2 QGS. V was clipped by 0 bases and J by 2 bases, with 28 bases between them. This CDR3 comprises 21 residues. In DNA form, the CDR3 reads TGTGCTCTTGGGGAACTTTTCTCCCTTAGTGGGGTACTTCGGGGGACCGATAAACTCATCTTT. It yields the protein CALGELFSLSGVLRGTDKLIF.

This chain links TRDV1 with TRDJ1; 7 bases align to TRDD3. This CDR3 is 17 amino acids long. CDR1 and CDR2 from the germline V gene are TSWWSYY and QGS. Trimming at V came to 3 bases and at J to 2 bases, leaving 12 bases not matched to a gene. Here the CDR3 reads CALGDSTGDSGTDKLIF. The CDR3 DNA reads TGTGCTCTTGGGGATAGTACTGGGGATTCGGGGACCGATAAACTCATCTTT.

The chain links TRDV3 to TRDJ1; 9 bases line up with TRDD2. V was pared by 4 bases and J by 10 bases, with 31 bases of the junction left unmatched. This CDR3 is 19 amino acids long. Germline V gene lookup returns CDR1 TVYSNPD and CDR2 GDNSRS (reference sequence). CDR3 residues: CAYILGRPSYFLDTGSLIF. DNA for the CDR3: TGTGCCTATATCCTAGGAAGGCCTTCCTACTTCCTGGATACAGGGTCACTCATCTTT.

A note on this clone: Because the CDR3's place on the DNA is in doubt, the DNA is left out and the CDR3 is given as listed by TCRdb. The chain couples TRAV29/DV5 to TRDJ1; the DNA was not compared with TRDD3, the D call given in the table. Germline V gene data show CDR1 as NSMFDY and CDR2 as ISSIKDK. The CDR3 spans 25 amino acids, including both terminal residues. The CDR3 protein is CSVLLCSKRGGLPEPWGMDTDKLIF.

The table lists this clone with a few counts. V and J are TRDV1 and TRDJ1; 12 nucleotides align to TRDD3. The CDR3 consists of 18 residues. Germline V gives CDR1 TSWWSYY, CDR2 QGS. After removal of 5 bases from V and 7 bases from J, the junction contained 17 bases not matched to a gene. This CDR3 is CALGPASYALGDTGKLIF. CDR3 DNA: TGTGCTCTTGGGCCGGCTTCCTACGCGCTGGGGGATACGGGTAAACTCATCTTT.

The rearrangement uses TRDV1 and TRDJ1; 9 bases match TRDD3. CDR1 is TSWWSYY, CDR2 QGS, per germline. The CDR3 is 20 amino acids. V gave up 0 bases and J gave up 2 bases; unmatched junction bases: 16. The DNA of the CDR3 is TGTGCTCTTGGGGAACTTCCCTTCTCGTACTGGGGGACAGTAACCGATAAACTCATCTTT. Its protein is CALGELPFSYWGTVTDKLIF.

This clone was counted between two and nine times. The chain carries TRDV1 and TRDJ1; 10 bases line up with TRDD3. Germline CDR1 and CDR2: TSWWSYY and QGS. This CDR3 is 15 amino acids long. V lost 6 bases and J lost 1; bases outside the gene matches: 5. The chain's CDR3 is CALGLGDTLTDKLIF. CDR3 nucleotides: TGTGCTCTTGGCTTGGGGGATACCCTCACCGATAAACTCATCTTT.

The chain couples TRDV2 to TRDJ3; TRDD3 is a possible D gene (5 bases). This CDR3 has 20 residues. V was clipped by 0 bases and J by 0 bases, with 17 bases between them. The germline gives CDR1 GEAIGNYY, CDR2 EKD. This chain's CDR3 is CACDTVGFKRSSWDTRQMFF. The CDR3 DNA reads as TGTGCCTGTGACACCGTGGGATTCAAACGAAGCTCCTGGGACACCCGACAGATGTTTTTC.

This clone was detected a few times. The chain links TRDV1 to TRDJ1; no firm D call. CDR1 is TSWWSYY, CDR2 QGS, per germline. The CDR3 contains 19 residues. Trimming pared 0 bases from V and 0 bases from J, leaving 20 bases between. The CDR3 region has the DNA TGTGCTCTTGGGGAACTGTCTCCCCCCCTTGACCTTTACACCGATAAACTCATCTTT. Its translation: CALGELSPPLDLYTDKLIF.

The chain combines TRDV1 with TRDJ1, with a tentative D call TRDD3 (6 bases). CDR3 length: 16 amino acids. Germline CDR1 and CDR2: TSWWSYY and QGS. Trimming cost V 2 bases and J 2 bases, with 15 bases left between them. The CDR3 region is CALGESRRGTTDKLIF. The CDR3, as DNA: TGTGCTCTTGGGGAATCACGGCGGGGGACTACCGATAAACTCATCTTT.

This clone was observed a few times. V and J are TRDV1 and TRDJ1; 7 bases fit TRDD3. With 1 base clipped from V and 0 bases from J, the junction kept 14 bases outside the gene matches. The CDR3 has 19 residues. The V gene's germline CDR1 is TSWWSYY and CDR2 QGS. The CDR3 region has the DNA TGTGCTCTTGGGGAACAGTACGGTCTGGGGGTTTTGTACACCGATAAACTCATCTTT. Translation: CALGEQYGLGVLYTDKLIF.

The sample holds one count of this clone. This rearrangement joins TRDV1 to TRDJ1, with D possibly being TRDD3 (8 bases). CDR1 and CDR2 (germline): TSWWSYY, QGS. Between the trimmed V and J ends, which lost 0 bases and 0 bases, there was a span of 38 bases. The CDR3 loop spans 25 amino acids. The CDR3 spells CALGELEPSCLLLGGPCAYTDKLIF. CDR3 nucleotide sequence: TGTGCTCTTGGGGAACTAGAGCCTTCCTGCCTTCTACTGGGGGGCCCCTGTGCGTACACCGATAAACTCATCTTT.

The rearrangement uses TRDV1 and TRDJ1, with TRDD3 identical over 7 bases. Germline values: CDR1 TSWWSYY, CDR2 QGS. The CDR3 has 17 residues. The junction had 13 bases not matched to a gene; V was cut back by 2 bases and J by 4 bases. DNA for the CDR3: TGTGCTCTTGGGGAAGTTACGCTAGTACTGGGGTTCGATAAACTCATCTTT. Encoded protein: CALGEVTLVLGFDKLIF.